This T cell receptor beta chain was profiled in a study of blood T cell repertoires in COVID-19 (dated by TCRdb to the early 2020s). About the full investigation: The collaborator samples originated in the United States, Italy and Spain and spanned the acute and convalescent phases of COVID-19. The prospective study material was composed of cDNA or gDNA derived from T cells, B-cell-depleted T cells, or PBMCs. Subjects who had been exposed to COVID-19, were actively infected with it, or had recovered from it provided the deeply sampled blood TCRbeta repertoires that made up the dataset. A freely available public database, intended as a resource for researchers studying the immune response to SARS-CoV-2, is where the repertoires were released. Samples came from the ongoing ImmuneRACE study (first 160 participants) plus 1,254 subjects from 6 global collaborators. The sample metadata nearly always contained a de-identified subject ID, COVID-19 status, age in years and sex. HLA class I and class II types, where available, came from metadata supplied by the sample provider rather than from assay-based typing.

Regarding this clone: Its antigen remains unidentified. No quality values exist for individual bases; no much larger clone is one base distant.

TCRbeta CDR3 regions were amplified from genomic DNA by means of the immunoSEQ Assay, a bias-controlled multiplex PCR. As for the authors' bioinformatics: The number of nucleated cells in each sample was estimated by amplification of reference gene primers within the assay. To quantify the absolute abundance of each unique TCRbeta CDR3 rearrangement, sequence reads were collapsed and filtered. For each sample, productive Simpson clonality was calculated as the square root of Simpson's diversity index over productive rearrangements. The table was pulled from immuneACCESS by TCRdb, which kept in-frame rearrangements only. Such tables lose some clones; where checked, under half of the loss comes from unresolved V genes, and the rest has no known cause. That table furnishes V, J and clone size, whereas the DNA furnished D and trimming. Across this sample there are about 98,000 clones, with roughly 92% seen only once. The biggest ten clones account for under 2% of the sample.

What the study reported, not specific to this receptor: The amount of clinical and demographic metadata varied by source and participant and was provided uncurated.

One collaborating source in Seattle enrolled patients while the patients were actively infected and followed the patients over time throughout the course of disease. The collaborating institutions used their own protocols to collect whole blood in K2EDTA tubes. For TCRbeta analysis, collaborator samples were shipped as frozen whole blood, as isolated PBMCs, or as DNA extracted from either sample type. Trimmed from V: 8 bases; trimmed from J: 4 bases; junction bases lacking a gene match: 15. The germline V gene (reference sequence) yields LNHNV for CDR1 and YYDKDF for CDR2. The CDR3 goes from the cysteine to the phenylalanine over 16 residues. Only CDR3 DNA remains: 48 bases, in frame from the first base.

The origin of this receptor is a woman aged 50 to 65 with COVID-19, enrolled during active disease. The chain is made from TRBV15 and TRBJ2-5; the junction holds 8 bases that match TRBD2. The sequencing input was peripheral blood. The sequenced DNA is TGTGCCACCCTGGACCCAGCGGCGGGGGGCTCAGAGACCCAGTACTTC. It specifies CATLDPAAGGSETQYF.